This TCR beta chain appears in the sequencing data of a study of T cells in Graves' hyperthyroidism and ophthalmopathy. TCR beta CDR3 regions were amplified from RNA. With the HTBI primer set, the TCR CDR3 went through a first round of RT-PCR. Each CDR3 protein is one row after TCRdb ran MiXCR on the multiplex PCR reads. The data show about 400,000 distinct CDR3 sequences, more than 12% seen once. CDR1 and CDR2 from the germline V gene are SGHAT and FQNNGV. The V segment lost 5 bases and the J segment 3 bases; nucleotides outside the gene matches: 4. This CDR3 is 14 amino acids long. This clonotype was detected ten times or more.

The chain has TRBV11-2 and TRBJ2-1; 7 bases are shared with TRBD2. Sequenced: blood. This clonotype was obtained from a young woman with Graves' hyperthyroidism. The CDR3 coding sequence is TGTGCCAGCAGCCCCGGACTAGTCTACAATGAGCAGTTCTTC. Amino acids: CASSPGLVYNEQFF.